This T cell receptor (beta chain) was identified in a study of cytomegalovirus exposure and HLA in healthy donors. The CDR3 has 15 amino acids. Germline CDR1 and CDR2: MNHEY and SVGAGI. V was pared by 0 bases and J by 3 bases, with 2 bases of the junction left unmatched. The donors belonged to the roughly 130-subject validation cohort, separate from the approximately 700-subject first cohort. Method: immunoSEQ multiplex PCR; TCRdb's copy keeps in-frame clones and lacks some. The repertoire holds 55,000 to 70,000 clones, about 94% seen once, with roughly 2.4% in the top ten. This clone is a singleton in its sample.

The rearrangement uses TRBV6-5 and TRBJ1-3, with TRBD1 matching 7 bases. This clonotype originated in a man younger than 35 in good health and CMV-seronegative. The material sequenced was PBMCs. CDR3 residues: CASSYSTGRGNTIYF. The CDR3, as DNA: TGTGCCAGCAGTTACTCGACAGGGCGTGGAAACACCATATATTTT.